There are many counts of the clone carrying this TCR beta chain. Its matching antigen is unknown. This sample was taken from a study of Graves' ophthalmopathy and Graves' hyperthyroidism. Study information: A follow-up of 18 months without ophthalmopathy meant that hyperthyroidism was stable. Study results and limitations: With approximately 88% sensitivity and approximately 79% specificity, a 13-signature model separated ophthalmopathy from stable hyperthyroidism.

CDR1 SGHVS and CDR2 FQNEAQ come from the germline V gene. The CDR3 has 11 residues. V lost 5 bases and J lost 4, with 5 bases in between. RNA transcripts served as template for amplifying TCR beta CDR3 sequences. The workflow started with a first-round RT-PCR run with HTBI primers and then moved on to a second-round multiplex PCR. TCRdb itself ran the multiplex PCR reads through MiXCR, one entry per CDR3 protein. The sample consists of about 500,000 distinct CDR3 sequences, less than 40% of them appearing once. Recruitment covered hyperthyroidism patients aged 18 to 65 whose new diagnosis was of under 2 months' duration.

The chain joins TRBV7-8 to TRBJ2-5; D gene ambiguous. The receptor comes from an adult man with Graves' hyperthyroidism. Sequenced sample: peripheral blood or thyroid tissue (not recorded which). The CDR3 spells CASSNSETQYF. The CDR3 DNA is TGTGCCAGCAGCAACTCAGAGACCCAGTACTTC. Full variable domain (outside the CDR3, taken from reference TRBV7-8 and TRBJ2-5): GAGVSQSPRYKVAKRGQDVALRCDPISGHVSLFWYQQALGQGPEFLTYFQNEAQLDKSGLPSDRFFAERPEGSVSTLKIQRTQQEDSAVYLCASSNSETQYFGPGTRLLVL.